The present T cell receptor beta chain was sequenced within a study of PD-L1 blockade in urothelial cancer. At the level of the study: Beginning in about 2014, patients received atezolizumab, given as 1,200 mg intravenously every 3 weeks. Study findings and constraints: Tumor-associated blood clones were expanded more by durable-benefit patients at 3 weeks.

Turning to this clone: Its specificity is not known.

Profiling relied on immunoSEQ multiplex PCR, and the TCRdb table lists in-frame clones only, not all of them. The sample has about 36,000 clones, more than 35% seen once; the top ten hold around 8.9%. Germline V gene lookup returns CDR1 MGHRA and CDR2 YSYEKL. The J segment lost 3 bases and the V segment lost 2 bases, leaving 1 base of the junction unmatched. The CDR3 is made up of 15 amino acids. The V call is TRBV4-1, the J call TRBJ2-2, with 9 bases that match TRBD1. This clonotype originated in a man aged 55 to 70 with urothelial cancer. Sequencing used tumor tissue, obtained before atezolizumab (anti-PD-L1) treatment. As DNA, the CDR3 is TGCGCCAGCAGCCAACGGGACAGGGACACCGGGGAGCTGTTTTTT. This codes for CASSQRDRDTGELFF.